The entry below describes one T cell receptor beta chain. Its antigen is not known. Assay used: immunoSEQ multiplex PCR; TCRdb lists only in-frame clones, some missing. The sample carries about 84,000 clones, 81% recorded once. The data were obtained in a study of a mutant IDH1 vaccine in newly diagnosed glioma. Overall study: Vaccination started 4-6 weeks after radiotherapy alone, or with temozolomide cycles.

Study outcomes and limitations: Pseudoprogression looked unconnected to shifts in top peripheral T cell clonotypes.

The CDR3 extends over 17 amino acids. CDR1 and CDR2 (germline): SEHNR, FQNEAQ (reference sequence). V lost 1 base, J lost 7 bases, and 10 bases stayed unmatched. Specified time point: week 47, end of study. Vaccinated patients received 300 ug of mutant IDH1 20-mer peptide per dose, with topical imiquimod. Sequenced material: PBMCs, taken from a glioma patient whose treatment included an IDH1 peptide vaccine. The chain employs TRBV7-9 and TRBJ2-2; 9 bases map to TRBD2. This TCR derives from a man in his forties with glioma. Written as DNA, the CDR3 is TGTGCCAGCAGCTTAGTTGGGGCTAGCGGGATCTTCGGGGAGCTGTTTTTT. This sequence encodes CASSLVGASGIFGELFF.